This T cell receptor (beta chain) was obtained from a study of blood T cell repertoires in COVID-19. For the study at large: Specimens from acute and convalescent COVID-19 originated in the United States, Italy and Spain. Sources were T cells, B-cell-depleted T cells, or PBMCs; the material itself was cDNA or gDNA.

Seattle cases were enrolled at active infection and followed longitudinally. TCRdb's copy holds only in-frame clones and misses some; the assay was immunoSEQ multiplex PCR. The table lists under 250,000 clones, just over 85% of them singletons. Trimming left V 0 bases short and J 2 bases short, with 8 bases between. CDR3 length: 15 residues. Per germline, CDR1 LGHDT and CDR2 YNNKEL (reference sequence). The chain has TRBV3-1 (or the pseudogene TRBV3-2) and TRBJ2-1; D is ambiguous. The clonotype originates from a man between 50 and 59 years old with COVID-19, enrolled during active disease. Sequenced input: peripheral blood. CDR3 in DNA: TGTGCCAGCAGCCAAGATACCGAGGCCTACAATGAGCAGTTCTTC. It yields the protein CASSQDTEAYNEQFF.